This T cell receptor beta chain came from a study of tumor-infiltrating lymphocytes in primary liver carcinoma. Extraction of RNA together with DNA used about 18-30 mg of unsorted bulk tissue. The germline V and J ends were trimmed by 7 bases and 3 bases, with 22 bases remaining between them. The CDR3 covers 17 residues. Germline loops: CDR1 SEHNR, CDR2 FQNEAQ (reference sequence). A constant-region primer primed TCR beta cDNA synthesis from 400 to 550 ng of total RNA. Generation of the TCR beta libraries relied on three nested multiplex PCR rounds using slightly modified ARM-PCR. The first two PCR rounds used TRBV1-TRBV30 primers with a Cbeta primer, around 10 cycles each. TCRdb processed the multiplex PCR reads anew with MiXCR; each CDR3 protein has one entry. The sample carries around 47,000 distinct CDR3 sequences, 73% recorded once.

V gene TRBV7-9 combines with J gene TRBJ2-1, with D possibly being TRBD2 (6 bases). This clonotype originated in a man in his forties with primary liver carcinoma and hepatitis B virus infection. Sequencing was carried out using liver tumor tissue from sampling region 2. Regarding subset: tumor region T2, inferior pole. CDR3 protein: CASNRTNGQLNYNEQFF. CDR3 in DNA: TGTGCCAGCAACCGGACTAACGGACAACTAAACTACAATGAGCAGTTCTTC. The entire variable domain, with the rest obtained from reference TRBV7-9 and TRBJ2-1, is as follows: DTGVSQNPRHKITKRGQNVTFRCDPISEHNRLYWYRQTLGQGPEFLTYFQNEAQLEKSRLLSDRFSAERPKGSFSTLEIQRTEQGDSAMYLCASNRTNGQLNYNEQFFGPGTRLTVL.